This T cell receptor (beta chain) was sequenced for a study of cytomegalovirus exposure and HLA in healthy donors listed by TCRdb under 2017. A note on the overall study: An earlier analysis of approximately 640 of the donors reported 250 to 300 Gb of sequence data and roughly 110 million unique TCR beta sequences from some 180 million T cells. Both class I and class II loci were covered by HLA typing, at four-digit resolution. The study aimed to test whether signatures of past pathogen exposure could be identified by cataloging public T cell receptors. The study combined high-throughput TCR immunosequencing, statistical association of individual TCRs with disease status, and machine learning to predict cytomegalovirus infection status. Several DR-DQ haplotypes were handled as single units for association and clustering, since linkage in the cohort was strong. Typing coverage varied by locus: roughly 620-640 donors for A, B, C, DRB1 and DQB1; 500 to 550 for DQA1; more than 600 for DPA1; about 450 for DPB1. An early release that covered about 600 HLA-typed donors contained around 300 gigabases of sequencing data and some 87 million unique TCR sequences. In the later analysis, no new phenotypic data were used to find candidate immune exposures; instead, reliance was placed on TCR beta sequences and their occurrence across donors. Donor age, sex, ethnicity and CMV serostatus were collected together with the repertoire data. The genetic ancestry cluster associated with self-reported Caucasian donors included over 80% of the approximately 400 genotyped donors. Among some 410 genotyped donors of the cohort, an average of approximately 230,000 unique TCR beta nucleotide sequences were sequenced per donor, about a sixth of them non-productive. Every repertoire in the discovery cohort had been generated on one and the same sequencing platform. In an earlier analysis of a few hundred of the donors, high-throughput TCR beta sequencing was used to judge whether each TCR beta V gene segment behaved as functional or pseudogenic. A later genetic analysis used genome-wide SNP genotypes for about 60% of the roughly 700 donors, treating that subset as a discovery cohort. In addition to the first cohort of hundreds of subjects, a separate validation cohort of 120 different subjects was used. The study profiled the T cell repertoires of hundreds of subjects by immunosequencing and related them to cytomegalovirus serostatus. A later analysis re-examined previously published TCR beta repertoires from more than 600 donors and added high-resolution HLA genotyping to investigate patterns of TCR occurrence. Points the paper makes about the study in general: Three of the identified cytomegalovirus-associated TCR beta chains were confirmed in vitro to be specific for cytomegalovirus antigens. According to a later analysis, TCR association rates differed among HLA loci, with DRB1 alleles showing the most associated TCRs and HLA-C alleles showing the fewest. For the cohort, immune exposure information was limited to CMV serostatus. Some IMGT-functional V segments, including TRBV6-2 and TRBV6-3, could not be distinguished by the 87-base-pair reads and were therefore excluded. A further reported finding was that TCR beta sequences accurately predicted the HLA-A and HLA-B alleles for most subjects in the first cohort. Most TCR sequences were seen in very few donors, while some public TCRs were found in many individuals. According to a later genetic analysis, donors in an Asian-associated ancestry cluster had fewer N-insertions in productive TCRs than the approximately 690-donor mean. When HLA alleles, especially DR and DQ, strongly co-occurred, attributing TCR associations to individual alleles was difficult. HLA typing was unavailable for some donors at each locus, so association tests used only the typed subset. At a false discovery rate of 0.05, a later analysis linked roughly 17,000 TCR beta sequences to specific HLA alleles. Several of the top co-occurrence clusters appeared to be linked to parvovirus B19, influenza, CMV and Epstein-Barr virus, according to a later analysis. A group of highly shared sequence variants was considered likely to be a technical artifact of the sequencing pipeline. Only TCR beta chains were sequenced in this cohort, and the absence of alpha or paired-chain data limited detectable features. V-gene and J-gene trimming of TCR beta chains was associated with a missense DCLRE1C variant in a later genetic analysis, and the association was replicated in an independent cohort. Correlated functional status among segregating V segments might reflect linkage disequilibrium, but an unknown experimental factor could not be ruled out. In both the original and validation cohorts, the classifier was reported to diagnose cytomegalovirus status with high specificity and sensitivity. Roughly uniform sequencing depth across donors was assumed in presence/absence analyses, although this assumption may not hold. Compared with equally common non-associated chains, HLA-associated TCR beta chains in a later analysis were more clonally expanded and had lower generation probabilities. The authors suggested that the approach could potentially be generalized to other disease states and immunological phenotypes. In a later analysis, most CMV-associated TCR beta chains were found to appear HLA-restricted, with HLA associations seemingly driven largely by CMV exposure. In an earlier analysis of approximately 590 of the donors, most TCR beta V segments appeared in productive rearrangements about 87% or about 30% of the time, broadly matching IMGT annotations. Because counts were too low, about 17 rarely observed V segments, including chromosome 9 orphons, were excluded from the earlier analysis of a few hundred of the donors. In the study, 150 to 200 TCR beta chains were listed as associated with cytomegalovirus.

Receptor libraries were prepared by the immunoSEQ multiplex PCR assay. The multiplex PCR relied on a mix of 60 forward primers for TCR Vbeta segments and 13 reverse primers for TCR Jbeta segments. A multiplex PCR assay on genomic DNA amplified the CDR3 region of rearranged TCR beta genes. The Illumina HiSeq System was used to sequence the amplified TCR beta libraries as 87-base-pair reads. Turning to the authors' computational methods: Across the roughly 600 repertoires, a later analysis counted roughly 77 million unique TCR beta chains, some 11 million of which were shared by at least two donors. A nearest-neighbor algorithm error-corrected the raw reads and collapsed the reads into unique sequences, merging closely related sequences to remove PCR and sequencing errors. V, D and J gene segments were assigned by aligning CDR3 sequences to IMGT reference sequences. For a sequence to be retained, at least a six-nucleotide match to both a V gene segment and a J gene segment was required. A rearrangement counted as productive if the CDR3 had no stop codons and remained in frame with V and J, and every other rearrangement counted as non-productive. CDR3 was defined according to IMGT convention as the region running from the second conserved V-encoded cysteine to the conserved J-encoded phenylalanine. Sequences without an unambiguous match to a single V gene segment were excluded from the earlier analysis of about 600 of the donors. An earlier analysis of 550 to 650 of the donors classified V segments as functional when productive rearrangements were above 56.7% and as segregating when the standard deviation between donors was above 5%. To diagnose cytomegalovirus status from the catalog of TCR beta chain sequences, a statistical classification framework was built. V and J gene assignment, in a later analysis, came from comparing TCR nucleotide sequences with IMGT/GENE-DB human TR gene sequences. Using the TCRdist pipeline, a later analysis assigned CDR3 sequences along with most-parsimonious VDJ recombination scenarios. In a later analysis, every TCR beta chain was defined by the combination of its CDR3 amino acid sequence and its V-gene family, and reads without a unique V-gene family were dropped. As a way to deal with suspected cross-contamination and a sequencing artifact, a later analysis dropped 640 or so nucleotide sequences that were highly shared and had low generation probability. In a later analysis, a clonal expansion index was calculated for each public chain from normalized within-repertoire ranks of inferred template counts. Generation probabilities in a later analysis came from a VDJ recombination model fitted to out-of-frame rearrangements, and those results were checked against IGoR. In a later analysis, hypergeometric tests were used to score TCR-TCR, TCR-HLA and TCR-CMV co-occurrence, with a repertoire-size bias correction applied to TCR pairs. In a later analysis, false discovery rates were estimated by permuting HLA or CMV assignments 20 times. In a later analysis, co-occurring TCRs were grouped with DBSCAN, and TCRdist sequence similarity was added when clustering was performed within HLA-allele-positive subsets. Repertoires with fewer than 30,000 or more than 120,000 public chains were left out of co-occurrence clustering, as were roughly five repertoires with anomalous nucleotide sharing. TCRdb re-hosts the immuneACCESS table, in-frame sequences only. Its copies lack some clones; in the studies checked, an unresolved V gene accounts for under half of them, and the cause for the rest is not known. V, J and clone size are those of that table, while D and trimming were read from the DNA. In all, the sample holds approximately 85,000 clones, and 80% of those were seen once. About 23% of the sample lies in the top ten.

Of note for this clone: Its binding antigen is unknown. One base away there is no much larger clone; base qualities are not given.

Sequences MNHNS (CDR1) and SASEGT (CDR2) are obtained from the germline V gene. Trimming removed 0 bases from V and 6 bases from J, leaving 9 bases between the germline ends. The CDR3 has 14 amino acids, counting the end cysteine and phenylalanine. CDR3 DNA only is kept here, 42 bases in frame from base 1. The cohort comprised 666 healthy bone marrow donors. All cohort members were sampled while nominally healthy, although unrecorded immune exposures were likely present. The donor tested CMV seropositive, placing the donor among the 289 seropositive members of the cohort. Every donor gave a peripheral blood sample, and the peripheral blood mononuclear cells from that sample were used for TCR beta sequencing. Genomic DNA extraction from the blood cell samples was performed with the Qiagen DNeasy Blood Extraction Kit.

The sequenced sample was PBMCs. The TCR comes from a woman aged 50 to 60 in good health and CMV-seropositive. Recombination connected TRBV6-1 to TRBJ2-1; the D segment cannot be called with confidence. In nucleotides, the sequence is TGTGCCAGCAGTGAAGCTCGGCGGCCCAATGAGCAGTTCTTC. Protein translation: CASSEARRPNEQFF.